In its sample, the clone carrying this TCR beta chain was seen many times. The CDR3 is made up of 17 amino acids. Germline values: CDR1 SQVTM, CDR2 ANQGSEA. V dropped 3 bases and J dropped 5; count of bases not matched to a gene: 18. The sample originates from a study of T cells after yellow fever vaccination. Using its own MiXCR run on the 5' RACE reads, TCRdb lists one record per CDR3 protein. The sample lists around 500,000 distinct CDR3 sequences, 20% to 25% occurring once. The chain joins TRBV29-1 to TRBJ2-5; TRBD2 matches 7 bases. The clonotype comes from a man between 18 and 35 years old who received the YFV17D yellow fever vaccine. The sample in question was PBMCs, obtained approximately 22 days after the first yellow fever vaccination. In DNA form, the CDR3 reads TGCAGCGTTGACCCGGTTGGCGGGGGAACCTCTGGGGAGACCCAGTACTTC. It specifies CSVDPVGGGTSGETQYF.